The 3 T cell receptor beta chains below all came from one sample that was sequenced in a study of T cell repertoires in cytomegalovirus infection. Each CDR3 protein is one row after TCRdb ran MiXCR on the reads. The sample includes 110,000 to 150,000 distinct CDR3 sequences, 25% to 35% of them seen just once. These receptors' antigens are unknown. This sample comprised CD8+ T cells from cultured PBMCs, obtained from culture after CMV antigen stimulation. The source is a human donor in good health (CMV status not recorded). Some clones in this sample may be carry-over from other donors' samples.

For the CDR3, the DNA is TGTGCCACCGCGCCGGACTCCTATGGCTACACCTTC. It yields the protein CATAPDSYGYTF. This chain links TRBV28 with TRBJ1-2; D call uncertain. The CDR3 is 12 amino acids. Germline V gene data show CDR1 as MDHEN and CDR2 as SYDVKM. Trimming removed 10 bases from V and 4 bases from J, with 13 bases in between.

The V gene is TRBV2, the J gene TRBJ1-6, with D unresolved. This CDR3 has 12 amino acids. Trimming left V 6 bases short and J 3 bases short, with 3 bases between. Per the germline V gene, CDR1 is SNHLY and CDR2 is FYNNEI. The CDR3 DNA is TGTGCCAGCAGACTCTATAATTCACCCCTCCACTTT. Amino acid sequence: CASRLYNSPLHF.

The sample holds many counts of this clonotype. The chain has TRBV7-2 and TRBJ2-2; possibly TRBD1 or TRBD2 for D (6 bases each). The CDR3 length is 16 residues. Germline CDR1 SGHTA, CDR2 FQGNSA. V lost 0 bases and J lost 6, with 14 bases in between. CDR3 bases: TGTGCCAGCAGCTTAGCTGTGGGGGGCATCGCCGGGGAGCTGTTTTTT. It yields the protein CASSLAVGGIAGELFF.